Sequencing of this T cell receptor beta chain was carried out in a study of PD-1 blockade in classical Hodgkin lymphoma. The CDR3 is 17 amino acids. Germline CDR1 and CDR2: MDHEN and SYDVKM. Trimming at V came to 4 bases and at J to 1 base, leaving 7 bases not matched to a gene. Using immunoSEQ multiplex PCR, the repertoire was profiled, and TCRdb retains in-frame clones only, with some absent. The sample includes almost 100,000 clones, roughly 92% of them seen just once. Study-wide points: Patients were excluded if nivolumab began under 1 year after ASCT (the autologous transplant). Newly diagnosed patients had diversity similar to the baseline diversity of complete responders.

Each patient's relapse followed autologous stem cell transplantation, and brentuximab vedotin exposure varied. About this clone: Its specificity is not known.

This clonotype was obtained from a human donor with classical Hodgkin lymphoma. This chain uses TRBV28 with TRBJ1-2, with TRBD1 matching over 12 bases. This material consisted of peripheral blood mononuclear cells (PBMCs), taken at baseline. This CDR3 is CASSSAGQGAFNYGYTF. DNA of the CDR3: TGTGCCAGCAGTTCTGCGGGACAGGGGGCCTTTAACTATGGCTACACCTTC.